This paragraph reports one T cell receptor beta chain. This clonotype was seen at least ten times. It lacks a known antigen. No much larger clonotype is one base removed from it; base qualities were not supplied. This entry comes from a study of T-cell reconstitution after alpha-beta-depleted transplantation in children (dated by TCRdb to 2016 to 2017). Study-wide context: The study quantitatively tracked T-cell immune reconstitution after TCRalphabeta/CD19-depleted allogeneic hematopoietic cell transplantation in children using TCR repertoire profiling.

CDR1 and CDR2, looked up from the germline V gene, are MNHNS and SASEGT. V sheds 6 bases and J sheds 11 bases, leaving 27 bases between their ends. Taken from cysteine to phenylalanine, the CDR3 has 16 residues. The CDR3 DNA has 48 bases and is translated from base 1. Library prep was done by PCR. TCRdb names Illumina HiSeq 2500 as the instrument used. TCR libraries were prepared with molecular barcoding, using unique molecular identifiers to normalize TCRbeta repertoire quantification. TCRdb itself trimmed the public reads at Q25 with fastp, ran MiXCR and retained productive beta chains. When rows share a CDR3 protein, they turn into one entry using the most common DNA and genes. The sample data list about 610,000 distinct CDR3 sequences, and 8% to 11% of these were observed just once. The ten largest clones add up to around 4% of the sample.

This specimen consisted of PBMCs from the stem cell graft donor, obtained from the stem cell graft. Recombination linked TRBV6-1 to TRBJ2-3; there is no confident call for the D gene. The sequence was collected from a human donor who donated a stem cell graft to a child with acute myeloid leukemia. The sequence in DNA is TGTGCCAGCAGCCAACTCGCGGCTATACGTCAGATAGGGCAGTATTTT. Translation gives CASSQLAAIRQIGQYF.